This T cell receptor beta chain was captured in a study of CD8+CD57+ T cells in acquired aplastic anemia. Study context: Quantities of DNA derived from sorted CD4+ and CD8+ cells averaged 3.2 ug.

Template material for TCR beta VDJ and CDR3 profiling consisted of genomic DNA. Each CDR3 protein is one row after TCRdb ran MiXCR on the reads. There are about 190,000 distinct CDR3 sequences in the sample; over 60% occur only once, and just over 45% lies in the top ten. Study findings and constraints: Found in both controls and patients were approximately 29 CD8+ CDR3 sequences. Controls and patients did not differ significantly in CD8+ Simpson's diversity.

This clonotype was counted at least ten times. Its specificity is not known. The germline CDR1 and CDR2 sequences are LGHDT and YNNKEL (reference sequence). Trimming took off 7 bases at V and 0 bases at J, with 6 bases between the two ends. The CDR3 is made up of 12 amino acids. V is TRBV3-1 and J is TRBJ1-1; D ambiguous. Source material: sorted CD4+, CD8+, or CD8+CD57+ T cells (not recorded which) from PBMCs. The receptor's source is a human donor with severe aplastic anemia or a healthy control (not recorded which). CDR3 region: CASTDMNTEAFF. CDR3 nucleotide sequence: TGTGCCAGCACTGACATGAACACTGAAGCTTTCTTT.